This T cell receptor beta chain was recovered during a study of identical twins. In TCRdb, the 5' RACE reads were re-called with MiXCR into one record per CDR3 protein. The sample consists of 1.5 million to 2 million distinct CDR3 sequences, 25% to 35% of them appearing once. This clonotype was picked up one time. At one end, the junction sequence differs from germline, possibly due to a read error. The germline gives CDR1 LNHNV, CDR2 YYDKDF (reference sequence). This CDR3 region has 17 residues. The TCR was taken from a newborn girl in good health. The chain links TRBV15 to TRBJ1-5; the D is unclear. The sequenced sample consisted of cord blood. For the CDR3, the DNA is TGTGCCACCAGCAGAGATTTAAGTTGGAATAGCAATCAGCCCCGGCATTTT. Translated: CATSRDLSWNSNQPRHF.